A single T cell receptor (beta chain) is shown here with its context. The antigen remains unidentified. From the germline J gene comes the end of the CDR3, since the read stops 3 residues before it. In germline, CDR1 is SGHTA, CDR2 FQGTGA. The V and J ends lost 1 base and 1 base respectively, with 13 bases between them. CDR3 length equals 16 residues. The sample is drawn from a study of Tregs in tolerant kidney transplant recipients. Study-wide results and caveats: For some patients, primers changed over time, blocking nucleotide-level comparison.

TCRdb keeps only in-frame clones here, not all; method: immunoSEQ multiplex PCR. The data show approximately 30,000 clones, and the top ten clones hold 1.5% to 2%. Mixed chimerism was transient after nonmyeloablative marrow transplants from related graft donors. Unstimulated regulatory T cells (CD4+CD25+CD127-), CD4+CD25- non-regulatory cells, CD4 and CD8 cells were FACS-sorted from thawed PBMCs. J is TRBJ1-1 and V is TRBV7-3, with D perhaps matching TRBD1 (6 bases). The sequenced sample was CD4+ T cells from blood (PBMCs), obtained 24 months after the transplant. This clonotype was obtained from a human patient who received a combined kidney and bone marrow transplant. Among the T cells, some may be from the graft donor. The CDR3 region is CASSLIGGQRNTEAFF. The part of the CDR3 DNA that was read is TGTGCCAGCAGCTTAATAGGAGGACAGAGGAACACTGAA.